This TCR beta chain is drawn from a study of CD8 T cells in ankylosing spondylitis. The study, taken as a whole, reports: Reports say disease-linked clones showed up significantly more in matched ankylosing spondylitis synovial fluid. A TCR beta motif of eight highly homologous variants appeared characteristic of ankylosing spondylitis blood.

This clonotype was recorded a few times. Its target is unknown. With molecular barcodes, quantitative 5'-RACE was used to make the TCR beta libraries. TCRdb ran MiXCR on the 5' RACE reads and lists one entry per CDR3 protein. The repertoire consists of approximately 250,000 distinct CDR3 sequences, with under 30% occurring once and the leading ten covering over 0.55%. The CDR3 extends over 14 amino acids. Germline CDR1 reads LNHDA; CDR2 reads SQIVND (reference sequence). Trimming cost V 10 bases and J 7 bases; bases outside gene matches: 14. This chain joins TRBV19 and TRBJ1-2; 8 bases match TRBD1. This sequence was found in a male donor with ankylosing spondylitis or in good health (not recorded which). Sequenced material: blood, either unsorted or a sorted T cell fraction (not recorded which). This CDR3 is CAILSPGQGGGYTF. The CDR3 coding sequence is TGTGCCATCCTGTCCCCAGGACAGGGAGGTGGCTACACCTTC.